The sequence of this T cell receptor (beta chain) was determined in a study of T cell repertoires in cytomegalovirus infection. Overall study context: Used in the study were CMV epitopes, some recently identified and HLA-C-restricted, others well-studied and HLA-B-restricted. Indicated by public TCR beta signatures were CMV infection and matching HLA type.

This clonotype appeared a few times. As yet, its antigen is unknown. This CDR3 has 15 residues. Trimming removed 5 bases from V and 4 bases from J, with 17 bases in between. CDR1 is SEHNR and CDR2 is FQNEAQ in the germline V gene (reference sequence). TCRdb fed the reads into MiXCR, producing one record per CDR3 protein. The sample lists a few hundred thousand distinct CDR3 sequences, roughly a third occurring once. Study-wide findings and caveats: Summed frequency of shared TCR beta families picked out CMV carriers who also had the relevant HLA. There were HLA-C-restricted CMV-specific TCR beta clonotypes dominating the ex vivo response.

The genes are TRBV7-9 and TRBJ1-1; D is perhaps TRBD1 (5 bases). The sequence was obtained from a human donor in good health (CMV status not recorded). Some clones in this sample may be carry-over from other donors' samples. The source was cultured PBMCs, collected from culture after CMV antigen stimulation. This CDR3 reads CASSGTRRGGTEAFF. For the CDR3, the DNA is TGTGCCAGCAGCGGGACCAGGAGGGGAGGCACTGAAGCTTTCTTT.